The rows below give T cell receptor beta chains drawn from one sample of a study of technical replicates of blood from a handful of donors. TCRdb keeps only in-frame clones here, not all; method: immunoSEQ multiplex PCR. The data contain more than 65,000 clones, 93% of them singletons. The sequencing sample was made of T cells isolated from PBMCs. The source of these receptors is a human donor in good health. Both conserved end residues are part of each CDR3. D genes are given only for firm matches. Clone size, where shown, is once, few, many, or a class for clones that have expanded.

>TRBJ2-5|.|TRBV28|.
CASKGTTQETQYF
TGTGCCAGCAAAGGGACAACCCAAGAGACCCAGTACTTC
>TRBJ1-3|.|TRBV28|TRBD1
CARAGQERNTIYF
TGTGCCAGGGCGGGACAGGAACGAAACACCATATATTTT
>TRBJ2-5|.|TRBV7-2|TRBD1
CASSQDRVGETQYF
TGTGCCAGCAGCCAGGACAGGGTAGGAGAGACCCAGTACTTC
>TRBJ2-7|.|TRBV7-8|.
CASSFMGTPTYEQYF
TGTGCCAGCAGCTTTATGGGGACACCGACCTACGAGCAGTACTTC
>TRBJ2-1|.|TRBV4-1|.
CASSHRQNSYNEQFF
TGCGCCAGCAGCCACAGACAGAATTCCTACAATGAGCAGTTCTTC
>TRBJ1-5|.|TRBV4-1|TRBD1
CASSQYRGGNQPQHF
TGCGCCAGCAGCCAATACAGGGGTGGCAATCAGCCCCAGCATTTT
>TRBJ2-1|once|TRBV11-3|TRBD2
CASSLEGLAGGEQFF
TGTGCCAGCAGCTTAGAGGGACTAGCGGGAGGTGAGCAGTTCTTC
>TRBJ2-7|.|TRBV13|TRBD1
CASRYPGQGQEQYF
TGTGCCAGCAGATATCCGGGACAGGGGCAAGAGCAGTACTTC
>TRBJ1-4|.|TRBV25-1|TRBD1
CASSELQGIWEKLFF
TGTGCCAGCAGTGAACTACAGGGGATATGGGAAAAACTGTTTTTT
>TRBJ2-7|.|TRBV7-2|.
CASSPPSGLGIYEQYF
TGTGCCAGCAGCCCACCAAGCGGTCTGGGAATTTACGAGCAGTACTTC
>TRBJ2-7|.|TRBV11-2|.
CASSPSNPLEQYF
TGTGCCAGCAGCCCCTCTAATCCGCTCGAGCAGTACTTC
>TRBJ2-7|.|TRBV10-3|TRBD1
CAIRPGDRYYEQYF
TGTGCCATCAGACCCGGGGACAGGTACTACGAGCAGTACTTC
>TRBJ2-3|.|TRBV9|.
CASSRLEGDTQYF
TGTGCCAGCAGTCGACTAGAGGGAGATACGCAGTATTTT
>TRBJ1-2|.|TRBV28|.
CASSPGPPGSANYGYTF
TGTGCCAGCAGTCCTGGACCGCCTGGGAGTGCTAACTATGGCTACACCTTC
>TRBJ2-7|.|TRBV6-1|.
CASSEAWLTTYSYEQYF
TGTGCCAGCAGTGAAGCCTGGCTAACGACTTATTCCTACGAGCAGTACTTC
>TRBJ2-2|.|TRBV30|TRBD1
CAWSVQGASGELFF
TGTGCCTGGAGTGTACAGGGGGCAAGCGGGGAGCTGTTTTTT
>TRBJ1-2|.|TRBV2|.
CASGARGGYGYTF
TGTGCCAGCGGGGCGCGGGGAGGTTATGGCTACACCTTC
>TRBJ1-3|.|TRBV7-2|.
CASSLAPGKSGNTIYF
TGTGCCAGCAGCTTAGCCCCAGGGAAGTCTGGAAACACCATATATTTT
>TRBJ2-3|.|TRBV5-6|.
CASSSNVVWGGTRTDTQYF
TGTGCCAGCAGCTCAAATGTGGTTTGGGGCGGGACCCGGACAGATACGCAGTATTTT
>TRBJ1-2|once|TRBV7-9|TRBD1
CASSLGQGDGYTF
TGTGCCAGCAGCCTCGGACAGGGGGATGGCTACACCTTC
>TRBJ2-7|.|TRBV28|TRBD1
CASSQGTGGRSYEQYF
TGTGCCAGCAGCCAGGGGACAGGGGGTCGCTCCTACGAGCAGTACTTC
>TRBJ1-4|.|TRBV7-9|.
CASSSQYGGEKLFF
TGTGCCAGCAGCTCACAATATGGAGGGGAAAAACTGTTTTTT
>TRBJ2-3|once|TRBV9|.
CASSVDRDPITDTQYF
TGTGCCAGCAGCGTAGACAGGGATCCCATCACAGATACGCAGTATTTT
>TRBJ2-7|.|TRBV7-8|.
CASSVGAVGWREQYF
TGTGCCAGCTCCGTAGGAGCGGTGGGTTGGAGGGAGCAGTACTTC
>TRBJ1-5|.|TRBV27|TRBD1
CASSSGTVNQPQHF
TGTGCCAGCAGTTCTGGGACAGTCAATCAGCCCCAGCATTTT
>TRBJ1-1|.|TRBV19|.
CASSIQNTEAFF
TGTGCCAGTAGTATCCAGAACACTGAAGCTTTCTTT
>TRBJ2-1|.|TRBV28|.
CASSLLYNEQFF
TGTGCCAGCAGTTTACTTTACAATGAGCAGTTCTTC
>TRBJ1-5|.|TRBV27|TRBD1
CASAFGQGGRSNQPQHF
TGTGCCAGCGCCTTCGGACAGGGGGGAAGAAGCAATCAGCCCCAGCATTTT
>TRBJ2-1|.|TRBV27|TRBD2
CASSRGVYNEQFF
TGTGCCAGCAGTCGGGGGGTTTACAATGAGCAGTTCTTC
>TRBJ1-5|.|TRBV4-3|.
CASSQDVKRPQHF
TGCGCCAGCAGCCAAGATGTTAAGAGGCCCCAGCATTTT
>TRBJ1-4|few|TRBV19|TRBD1
CASNRQGNSEKLFF
TGTGCCAGTAACCGACAGGGTAATTCGGAAAAACTGTTTTTT
>TRBJ2-1|.|TRBV9|.
CASSVGRGMSYNEQFF
TGTGCCAGCAGCGTAGGTAGAGGGATGTCCTACAATGAGCAGTTCTTC
>TRBJ1-1|.|TRBV27|.
CASSFAGQSYTEAFF
TGTGCCAGCAGTTTCGCAGGACAGTCATACACTGAAGCTTTCTTT
>TRBJ1-2|.|TRBV27|.
CASRGGAEFF
TGTGCCAGCAGGGGGGGGGCAGAGTTCTTC
>TRBJ1-2|.|TRBV19|.
CASSMDSWKGVGYTF
TGTGCCAGCTCGATGGACAGTTGGAAAGGCGTTGGCTACACCTTC
>TRBJ1-4|once|TRBV7-2|.
CASSLGREGKLFF
TGTGCCAGCAGCTTAGGCCGTGAGGGAAAACTGTTTTTT
>TRBJ2-7|.|TRBV6-1|.
CASQKYRDMSYEQYF
TGTGCCAGCCAAAAATACCGGGACATGTCCTACGAGCAGTACTTC
>TRBJ2-7|.|TRBV4-1|TRBD1
CASSQGQGAFEQYF
TGCGCCAGCAGCCAGGGACAGGGGGCTTTCGAGCAGTACTTC
>TRBJ2-7|.|TRBV18|TRBD2
CASSPSLAVEQYF
TGTGCCAGCTCACCTTCACTAGCGGTCGAGCAGTACTTC
>TRBJ2-1|.|TRBV7-2|TRBD2
CASSFSGLVNNEQFF
TGTGCCAGCAGCTTTTCCGGACTAGTGAACAATGAGCAGTTCTTC
>TRBJ2-7|.|TRBV27|TRBD2
CASSLLAGVTSYEQYF
TGTGCCAGCAGTTTACTAGCGGGAGTAACTTCCTACGAGCAGTACTTC
>TRBJ2-7|once|TRBV19|TRBD1
CASSLGQFPYEQYF
TGTGCCAGTAGTCTGGGACAGTTTCCCTACGAGCAGTACTTC
>TRBJ2-1|.|TRBV7-3|.
CASSLQTAGPLNNEQFF
TGTGCCAGCAGCTTACAAACGGCGGGCCCTCTTAACAATGAGCAGTTCTTC
>TRBJ2-3|.|TRBV6-5|.
CASSYGPLNTQYF
TGTGCCAGCAGTTACGGGCCTCTCAATACGCAGTATTTT
>TRBJ2-6|.|TRBV19|.
CASGGQAGLSGANVLTF
TGTGCCAGTGGAGGACAGGCCGGACTATCTGGGGCCAACGTCCTGACTTTC
>TRBJ2-7|once|TRBV7-6|TRBD2
CASSPWASGISEQYF
TGTGCCAGCAGCCCCTGGGCTAGCGGGATTAGCGAGCAGTACTTC
>TRBJ2-5|.|TRBV18|.
CASSPKTMYQETQYF
TGTGCCAGCTCACCAAAGACTATGTACCAAGAGACCCAGTACTTC
>TRBJ2-7|.|TRBV30|TRBD1
CAYGGQGVDEQYF
TGTGCCTACGGGGGACAGGGGGTAGACGAGCAGTACTTC
>TRBJ1-2|.|TRBV19|TRBD1
CASSIWGQGPLHGYTF
TGTGCCAGTAGTATCTGGGGACAGGGGCCTCTCCATGGCTACACCTTC
>TRBJ2-1|.|TRBV9|.
CASSVGNSGYNEQFF
TGTGCCAGCAGCGTAGGGAATAGCGGCTACAATGAGCAGTTCTTC
>TRBJ2-7|.|TRBV11-3|TRBD2
CASQTSGSSYEQYF
TGTGCCAGCCAGACTAGCGGGAGCTCCTACGAGCAGTACTTC
>TRBJ2-7|.|TRBV5-1|TRBD2
CASGRAAGVEQYF
TGCGCCAGCGGCAGGGCAGCGGGAGTCGAGCAGTACTTC
>TRBJ2-3|.|TRBV25-1|.
CASSEYRGGSTDTQYF
TGTGCCAGCAGTGAATATAGAGGCGGGAGCACAGATACGCAGTATTTT
>TRBJ2-3|.|TRBV30|TRBD2
CAWSFRTSGRSDTQYF
TGTGCCTGGAGTTTCCGGACTAGCGGGAGGTCAGATACGCAGTATTTT
>TRBJ2-5|.|TRBV27|TRBD1
CASSFGTAIRETQYF
TGTGCCAGCAGTTTCGGGACAGCAATTAGGGAGACCCAGTACTTC